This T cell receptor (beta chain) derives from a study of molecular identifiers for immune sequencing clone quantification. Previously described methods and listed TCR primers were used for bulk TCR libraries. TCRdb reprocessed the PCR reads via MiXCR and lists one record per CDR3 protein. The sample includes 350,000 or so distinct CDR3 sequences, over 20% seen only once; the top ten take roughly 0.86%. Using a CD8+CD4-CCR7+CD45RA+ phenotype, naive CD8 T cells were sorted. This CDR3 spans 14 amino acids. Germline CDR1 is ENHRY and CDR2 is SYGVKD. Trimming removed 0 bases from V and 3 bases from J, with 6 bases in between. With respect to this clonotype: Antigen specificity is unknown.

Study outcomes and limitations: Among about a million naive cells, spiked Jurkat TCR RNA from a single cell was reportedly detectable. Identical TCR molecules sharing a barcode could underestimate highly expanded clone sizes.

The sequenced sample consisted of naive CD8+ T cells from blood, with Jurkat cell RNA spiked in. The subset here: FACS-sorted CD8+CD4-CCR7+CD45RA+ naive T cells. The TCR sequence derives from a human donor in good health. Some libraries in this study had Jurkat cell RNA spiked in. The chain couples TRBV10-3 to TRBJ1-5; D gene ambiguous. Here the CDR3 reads CAISESADNQPQHF. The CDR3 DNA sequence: TGTGCCATCAGTGAGTCGGCGGACAATCAGCCCCAGCATTTT.